This T cell receptor beta chain was profiled in a study of graft-versus-host responses after intestinal transplantation. About the study: Recipients received multivisceral, liver-intestinal, or isolated intestinal transplants.

Clones were read by immunoSEQ multiplex PCR, and TCRdb kept only the in-frame ones, dropping some. The sample shows some 4,000 clones, 94% of them seen only once. V was trimmed by 4 bases and J by 0 bases, leaving 15 bases between them. The CDR3 runs 17 residues. Germline CDR1 LGHNA, CDR2 YSLEER. The chain uses TRBV4-3 and TRBJ2-2; D possibly corresponds to TRBD2 (6 bases). The sample here was PBMCs, taken 11 days after intestinal transplantation. The receptor's source is a human patient who received an intestinal transplant, so some T cells may come from the graft donor. Written as DNA, the CDR3 is TGCGCCAGCAGCCTCTTCTGGGGGGACCCGAACACCGGGGAGCTGTTTTTT. Residues: CASSLFWGDPNTGELFF.